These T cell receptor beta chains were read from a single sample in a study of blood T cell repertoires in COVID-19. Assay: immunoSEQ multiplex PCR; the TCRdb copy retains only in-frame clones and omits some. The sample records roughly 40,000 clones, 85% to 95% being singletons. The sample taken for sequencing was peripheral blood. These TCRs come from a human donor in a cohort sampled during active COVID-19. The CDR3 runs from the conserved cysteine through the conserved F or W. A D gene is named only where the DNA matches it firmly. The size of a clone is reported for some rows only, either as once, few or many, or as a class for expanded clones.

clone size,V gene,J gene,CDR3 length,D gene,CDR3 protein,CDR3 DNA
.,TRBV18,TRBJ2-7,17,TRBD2,CASSPPAGTSGSYEQYF,TGTGCCAGCTCACCGCCGGCCGGGACTAGCGGCTCCTACGAGCAGTACTTC
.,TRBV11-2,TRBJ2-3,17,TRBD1,CASSLIADRGFGDTQYF,TGTGCCAGCAGCTTAATTGCGGACAGGGGTTTTGGGGATACGCAGTATTTT
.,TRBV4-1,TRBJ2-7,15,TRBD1,CASSHVGTGADEQYF,TGCGCCAGCAGCCACGTGGGGACAGGGGCGGACGAGCAGTACTTC
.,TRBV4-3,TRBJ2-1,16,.,CASSQVYGSDYNEQFF,TGCGCCAGCAGCCAAGTATACGGGAGCGACTACAATGAGCAGTTCTTC
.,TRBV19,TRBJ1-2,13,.,CASSRKTGNGYTF,TGTGCCAGTAGTAGGAAAACAGGTAATGGCTACACCTTC
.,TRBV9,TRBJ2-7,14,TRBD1,CASSARDSSYEQYF,TGTGCCAGCAGCGCCCGGGACAGCTCCTACGAGCAGTACTTC
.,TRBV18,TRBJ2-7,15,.,CASSPPAEKAYEQYF,TGTGCCAGCTCACCACCGGCGGAAAAGGCCTACGAGCAGTACTTC
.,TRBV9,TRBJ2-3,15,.,CASSVAGVSTDTQYF,TGTGCCAGCAGCGTTGCAGGGGTTAGCACAGATACGCAGTATTTT
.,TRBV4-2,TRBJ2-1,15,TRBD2,CASSQEGGRHHEQFF,TGTGCCAGCAGCCAAGAAGGCGGGAGGCACCATGAGCAGTTCTTC
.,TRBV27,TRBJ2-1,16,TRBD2,CASSLSSGPTYNEQFF,TGTGCCAGCAGTTTAAGTAGCGGGCCTACCTACAATGAGCAGTTCTTC
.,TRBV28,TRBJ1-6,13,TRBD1,CASRDRPYSPLHF,TGTGCCAGCCGGGACAGGCCATACTCACCCCTCCACTTT
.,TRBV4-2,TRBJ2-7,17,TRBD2,CASSQGASGSWSYEQYF,TGTGCCAGCAGCCAAGGGGCTAGCGGGAGCTGGTCCTACGAGCAGTACTTC
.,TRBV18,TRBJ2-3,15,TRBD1,CASSRDRAGTDTQYF,TGTGCCAGCTCCCGCGACAGGGCGGGCACAGATACGCAGTATTTT
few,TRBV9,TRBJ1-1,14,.,CASSVVETDTEAFF,TGTGCCAGCAGCGTAGTCGAGACTGACACTGAAGCTTTCTTT
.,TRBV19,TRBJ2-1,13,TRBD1,CASSRTGDNEQFF,TGTGCCAGTAGTAGGACAGGGGACAATGAGCAGTTCTTC
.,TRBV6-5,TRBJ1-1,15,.,CASSHSRLEASEAFF,TGTGCCAGCAGTCATTCTAGACTAGAAGCTTCTGAAGCTTTCTTT
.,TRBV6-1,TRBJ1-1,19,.,CASSENGVFSATKDTEAFF,TGTGCCAGCAGTGAAAACGGGGTTTTCTCGGCAACGAAGGACACTGAAGCTTTCTTT
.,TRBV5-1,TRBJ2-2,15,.,CASSLTQVWAGELFF,TGCGCCAGCAGCTTGACGCAGGTTTGGGCCGGGGAGCTGTTTTTT
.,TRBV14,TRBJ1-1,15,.,CASSQYWGMNTEAFF,TGTGCCAGCAGCCAATATTGGGGCATGAACACTGAAGCTTTCTTT
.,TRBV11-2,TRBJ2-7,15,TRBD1,CASIHMQGAPYEQYF,TGTGCCAGCATCCATATGCAGGGGGCGCCGTACGAGCAGTACTTC
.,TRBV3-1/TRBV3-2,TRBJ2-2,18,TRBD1,CASSFRMTGGRNAGELFF,TGTGCCAGCAGCTTCCGCATGACAGGGGGCCGGAACGCCGGGGAGCTGTTTTTT
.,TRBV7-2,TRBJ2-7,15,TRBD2,CASSQPGLAVYEQYF,TGTGCCAGCAGCCAACCGGGACTAGCAGTCTACGAGCAGTACTTC
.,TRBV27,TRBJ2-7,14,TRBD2,CASSTRLALYEQYF,TGTGCCAGCAGTACGAGACTAGCGCTGTACGAGCAGTACTTC
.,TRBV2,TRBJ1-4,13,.,CATHASQREKLFF,TGTGCCACCCACGCTTCCCAGAGGGAAAAACTGTTTTTT
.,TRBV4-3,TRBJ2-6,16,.,CASSQERGTGANVLTF,TGCGCCAGCAGCCAAGAAAGGGGAACTGGGGCCAACGTCCTGACTTTC
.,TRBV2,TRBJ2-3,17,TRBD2,CASSLSSLAGDTDTQYF,TGTGCCAGCAGCCTCTCGAGTCTAGCGGGAGACACAGATACGCAGTATTTT
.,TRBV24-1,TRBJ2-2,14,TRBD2,CATSGPSGTGELFF,TGTGCCACGTCAGGACCTAGCGGGACGGGGGAGCTGTTTTTT
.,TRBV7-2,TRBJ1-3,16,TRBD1,CASSSSGTGVGNTIYF,TGTGCCAGCAGCTCGAGTGGGACAGGGGTTGGAAACACCATATATTTT
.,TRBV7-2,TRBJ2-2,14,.,CASSLDFDTGELFF,TGTGCCAGCAGCTTAGACTTCGACACCGGGGAGCTGTTTTTT
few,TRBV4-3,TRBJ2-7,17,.,CASSQEPLDPLSYEQYF,TGCGCCAGCAGCCAAGAACCCCTAGACCCGCTCTCCTACGAGCAGTACTTC
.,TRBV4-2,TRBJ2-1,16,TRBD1,CASSQDGRTGYNEQFF,TGTGCCAGCAGCCAAGATGGCAGGACAGGGTACAATGAGCAGTTCTTC
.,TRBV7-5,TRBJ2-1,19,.,CVRSSLRPGGFFRGNEQFF,TGTGTCAGAAGCTCCCTAAGGCCCGGGGGTTTCTTCCGGGGCAATGAGCAGTTCTTC
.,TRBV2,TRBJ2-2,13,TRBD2,CASGGVNTGELFF,TGTGCCAGCGGGGGGGTCAACACCGGGGAGCTGTTTTTT
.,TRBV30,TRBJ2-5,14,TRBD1,CAWSVGDSGETQYF,TGTGCCTGGAGTGTAGGGGACAGCGGAGAGACCCAGTACTTC
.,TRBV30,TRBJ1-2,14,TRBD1,CAWSVIGTGNGYTF,TGTGCCTGGAGTGTAATTGGGACAGGGAATGGCTACACCTTC
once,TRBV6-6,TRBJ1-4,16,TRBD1,CASSYTPGQGNEKLFF,TGTGCCAGCAGTTACACCCCGGGACAGGGCAATGAAAAACTGTTTTTT
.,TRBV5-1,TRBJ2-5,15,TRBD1,CASSLASTGEETQYF,TGCGCCAGCAGCTTGGCCTCGACAGGGGAAGAGACCCAGTACTTC
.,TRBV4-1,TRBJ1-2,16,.,CASSQELGKGNYGYTF,TGCGCCAGCAGCCAAGAATTAGGCAAGGGGAACTATGGCTACACCTTC
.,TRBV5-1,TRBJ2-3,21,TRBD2,CASSSQKLAGGLMTSTDTQYF,TGCGCCAGCAGCTCACAAAAACTAGCGGGAGGGCTTATGACGTCCACAGATACGCAGTATTTT
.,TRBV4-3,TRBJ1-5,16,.,CASSQDYPQGYQPQHF,TGCGCCAGCAGCCAGGACTACCCCCAGGGTTATCAGCCCCAGCATTTT
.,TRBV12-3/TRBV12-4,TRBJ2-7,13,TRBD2,CASSLRGAGEQYF,TGTGCCAGCAGTTTGCGGGGGGCTGGGGAGCAGTACTTC
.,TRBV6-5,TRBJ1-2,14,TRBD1,CASSPDRDHYGYTF,TGTGCCAGCAGCCCGGACAGGGATCACTATGGCTACACCTTC
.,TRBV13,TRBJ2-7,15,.,CASSKGDVGGYEQYF,TGTGCCAGCAGCAAAGGGGACGTAGGGGGCTACGAGCAGTACTTC
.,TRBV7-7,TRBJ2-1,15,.,CASSLEQGRNNEQFF,TGTGCCAGCAGCTTAGAACAGGGACGAAACAATGAGCAGTTCTTC
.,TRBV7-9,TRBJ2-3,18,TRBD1,CASSLALYGTGNTDTQYF,TGTGCCAGCAGCTTAGCCCTATACGGGACAGGGAACACAGATACGCAGTATTTT
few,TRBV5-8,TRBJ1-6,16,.,CASSADRSSYNSPLHF,TGTGCCAGCAGCGCGGACAGATCCTCCTATAATTCACCCCTCCACTTT
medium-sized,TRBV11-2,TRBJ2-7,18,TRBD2,CASSSSGGSAGEKDEQYF,TGTGCCAGCAGCTCCAGCGGGGGCAGCGCGGGAGAAAAGGACGAGCAGTACTTC
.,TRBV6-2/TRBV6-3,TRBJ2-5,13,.,CASSTGEQETQYF,TGTGCCAGCAGCACGGGGGAACAAGAGACCCAGTACTTC
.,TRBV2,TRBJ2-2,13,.,CASRQVLTGELFF,TGTGCCAGTCGACAGGTTCTCACCGGGGAGCTGTTTTTT
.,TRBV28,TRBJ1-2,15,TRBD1,CASSYLYGTGAGYTF,TGTGCCAGCAGTTACCTATATGGGACAGGGGCTGGCTACACCTTC
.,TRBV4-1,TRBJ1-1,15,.,CASSQDGEEDTEAFF,TGCGCCAGCAGCCAAGATGGGGAGGAGGACACTGAAGCTTTCTTT
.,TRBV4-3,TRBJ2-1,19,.,CASSQGGISISGSYNEQFF,TGCGCCAGCAGCCAAGGCGGCATTAGTATTAGCGGCTCCTACAATGAGCAGTTCTTC